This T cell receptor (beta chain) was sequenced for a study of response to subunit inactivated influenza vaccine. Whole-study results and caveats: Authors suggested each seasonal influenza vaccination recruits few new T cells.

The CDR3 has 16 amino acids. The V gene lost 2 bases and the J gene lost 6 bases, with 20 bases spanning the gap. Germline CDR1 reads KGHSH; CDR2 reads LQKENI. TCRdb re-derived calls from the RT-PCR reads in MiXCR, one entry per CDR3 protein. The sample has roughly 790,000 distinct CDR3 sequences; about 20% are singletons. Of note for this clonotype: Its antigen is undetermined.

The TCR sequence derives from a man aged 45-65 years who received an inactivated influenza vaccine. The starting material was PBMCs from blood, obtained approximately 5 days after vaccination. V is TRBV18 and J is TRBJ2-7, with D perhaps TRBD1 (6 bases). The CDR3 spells CASSPISGVPLSEQYF. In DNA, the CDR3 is TGTGCCAGCTCACCAATTTCAGGGGTTCCCCTAAGCGAGCAGTACTTC.